This T cell receptor (beta chain) stems from a study of T cell responses to AZD1222 COVID-19 vaccine. General study points: Clonal diversity may have been underestimated in mostly white British donors. Baseline serostatus was positive in only a handful of AZD1222 recipients. None of the repertoires were sampled until the peak T cell response had passed.

Sequencing used immunoSEQ multiplex PCR; TCRdb keeps in-frame clones, though not all of them. The table records approximately 110,000 clones, 89% of them present only once. In the case of this clone: Its specificity is not known.

The starting material was peripheral blood, obtained 28 days after the second AZD1222 dose. This receptor was taken from an adult who received the AZD1222 COVID-19 vaccine.

The CDR3 loop reads CASSPDSYYGYTF. The CDR3 DNA reads TGTGCCAGCTCACCCGACAGTTACTATGGCTACACCTTC. V and J are TRBV18 and TRBJ1-2; tentatively, D is TRBD1 (5 bases). Looked up from germline, CDR1 is KGHSH and CDR2 is LQKENI. This CDR3 contains 13 residues. V shed 3 bases and J shed 3 bases, with 8 bases lying between them. The variable domain in full, with the rest retrieved from reference TRBV18 and TRBJ1-2, is NAGVMQNPRHLVRRRGQEARLRCSPMKGHSHVYWYRQLPEEGLKFMVYLQKENIIDESGMPKERFSAEFPKEGPSILRIQQVVRGDSAAYFCASSPDSYYGYTFGSGTRLTVV.